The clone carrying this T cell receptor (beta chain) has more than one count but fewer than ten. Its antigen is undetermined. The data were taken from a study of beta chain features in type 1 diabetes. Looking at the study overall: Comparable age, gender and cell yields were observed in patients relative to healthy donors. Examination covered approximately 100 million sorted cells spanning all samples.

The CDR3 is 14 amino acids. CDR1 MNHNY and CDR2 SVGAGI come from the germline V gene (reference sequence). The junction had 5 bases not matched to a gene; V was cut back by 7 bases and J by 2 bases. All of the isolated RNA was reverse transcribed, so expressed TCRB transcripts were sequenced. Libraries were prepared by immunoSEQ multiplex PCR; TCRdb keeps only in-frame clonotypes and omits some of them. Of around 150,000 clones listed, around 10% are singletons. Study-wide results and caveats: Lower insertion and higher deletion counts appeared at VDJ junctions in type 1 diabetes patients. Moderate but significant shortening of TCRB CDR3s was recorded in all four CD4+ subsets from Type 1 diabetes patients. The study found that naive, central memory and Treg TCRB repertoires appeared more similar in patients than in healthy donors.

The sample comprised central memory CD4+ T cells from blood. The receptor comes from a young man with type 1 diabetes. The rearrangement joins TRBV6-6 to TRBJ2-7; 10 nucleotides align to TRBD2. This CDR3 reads CASIPTSGTYEQYF. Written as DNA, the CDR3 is TGTGCCAGCATCCCTACTAGCGGGACCTACGAGCAGTACTTC.